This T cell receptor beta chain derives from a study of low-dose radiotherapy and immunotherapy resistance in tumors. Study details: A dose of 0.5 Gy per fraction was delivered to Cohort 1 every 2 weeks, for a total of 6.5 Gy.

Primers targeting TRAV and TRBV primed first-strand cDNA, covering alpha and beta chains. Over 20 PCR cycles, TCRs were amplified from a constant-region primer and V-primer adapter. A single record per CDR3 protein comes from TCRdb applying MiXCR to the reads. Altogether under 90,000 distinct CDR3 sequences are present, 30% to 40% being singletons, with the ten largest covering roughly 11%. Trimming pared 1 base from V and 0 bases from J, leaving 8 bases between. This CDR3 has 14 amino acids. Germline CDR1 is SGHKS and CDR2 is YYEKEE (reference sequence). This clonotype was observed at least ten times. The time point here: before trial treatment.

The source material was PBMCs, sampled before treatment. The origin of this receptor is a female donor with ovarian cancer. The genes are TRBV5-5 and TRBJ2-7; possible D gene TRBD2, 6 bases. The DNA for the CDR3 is TGTGCCAGCAGCTTGTCGGGGGTCTCCTACGAGCAGTACTTC. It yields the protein CASSLSGVSYEQYF.